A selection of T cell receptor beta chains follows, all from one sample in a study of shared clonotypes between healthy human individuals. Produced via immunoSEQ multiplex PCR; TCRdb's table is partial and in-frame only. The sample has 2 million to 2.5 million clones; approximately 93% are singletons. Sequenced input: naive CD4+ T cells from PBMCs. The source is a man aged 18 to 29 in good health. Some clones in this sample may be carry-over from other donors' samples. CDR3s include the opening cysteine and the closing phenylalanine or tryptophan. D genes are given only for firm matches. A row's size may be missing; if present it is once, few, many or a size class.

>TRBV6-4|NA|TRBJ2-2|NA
TGTGCCAGCAGATTGGACAGGAACACCGGGGAGCTGTTTTTT
CASRLDRNTGELFF
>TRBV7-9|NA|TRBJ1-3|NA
TGTGCCAGCAGCCTAGCTACTGGAAACACCATATATTTT
CASSLATGNTIYF
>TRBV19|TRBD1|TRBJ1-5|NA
TGTGCCAGTAGTAATGGACAGGGAAAGTGGCAGCCCCAGCATTTT
CASSNGQGKWQPQHF
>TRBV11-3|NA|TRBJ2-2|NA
TGTGCCAGCAGCTCGAACACCGGGGAGCTGTTTTTT
CASSSNTGELFF
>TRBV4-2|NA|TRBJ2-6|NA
TGTGCCAGCAGCCAAGAAGTTAGGGGACGGACTACTTCTGGGGCCAACGTCCTGACTTTC
CASSQEVRGRTTSGANVLTF
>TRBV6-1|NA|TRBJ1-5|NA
TGTGCCAGCAGTGAAGTGGGGCAGGGTCGGTGGGGCAATCAGCCCCAGCATTTT
CASSEVGQGRWGNQPQHF
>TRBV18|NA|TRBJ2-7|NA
TGTGCCAGCTCACCAAGGAGGGCGGACGAGCAGTACTTC
CASSPRRADEQYF
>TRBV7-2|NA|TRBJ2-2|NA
TGTGCCAGCAGCACACACAAGAACACCGGGGAGCTGTTTTTT
CASSTHKNTGELFF
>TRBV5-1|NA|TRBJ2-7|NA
TGCGCCAGCAGCAGGGGCGGACCAGGGACCGAGCAGTACTTC
CASSRGGPGTEQYF
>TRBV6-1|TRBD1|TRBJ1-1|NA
TGTGCCAGCAGTGGAGACAGGGGAACTGAAGCTTTCTTT
CASSGDRGTEAFF
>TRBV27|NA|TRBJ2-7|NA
TGTGCCAGCAGTTTATACCAGAGCTCCTACGAGCAGTACTTC
CASSLYQSSYEQYF
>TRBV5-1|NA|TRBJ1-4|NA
TGCGCCAGCAGCTTTAGGGCGGAGGGGTATGAAAAACTGTTTTTT
CASSFRAEGYEKLFF
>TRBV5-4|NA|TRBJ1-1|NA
TGTGCCAGCAGACATGATCCGGGGACGAACACTGAAGCTTTCTTT
CASRHDPGTNTEAFF
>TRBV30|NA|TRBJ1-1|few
TGTGCCTGGAGTGTACTTTCTCCCGTTAGTGCTTTCTTT
CAWSVLSPVSAFF
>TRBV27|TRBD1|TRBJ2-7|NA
TGTGCCAGCGGGACAGGGATTTTGTACGAGCAGTACTTC
CASGTGILYEQYF
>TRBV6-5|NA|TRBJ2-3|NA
TGTGCCAGCGGCCCGCAACTTGCAGATACGCAGTATTTT
CASGPQLADTQYF
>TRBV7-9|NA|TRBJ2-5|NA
TGTGCCAGCAGCTTAGCCACAGGGGGAGGGGAGACCCAGTACTTC
CASSLATGGGETQYF
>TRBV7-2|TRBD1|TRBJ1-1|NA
TGTGCCAGCAGCTTACAAGGACAGGGACTCACTGAAGCTTTCTTT
CASSLQGQGLTEAFF
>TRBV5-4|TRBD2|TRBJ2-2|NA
TGTGCCAGCAGCGCCGGCAGCGGGAGGTTCACCGGGGAGCTGTTTTTT
CASSAGSGRFTGELFF
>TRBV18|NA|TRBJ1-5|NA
TGTGCCAGCTCACCAGCCGGGACAAGGAATCAGCCCCAGCATTTT
CASSPAGTRNQPQHF